Listed here are 10 T cell receptor beta chains from one sample, sequenced in a study of OX40 agonist ivuxolimab in advanced cancers. Here immunoSEQ multiplex PCR was the method, and the copy in TCRdb shows in-frame clones only, minus some. The sample lists fewer than 80,000 clones, 85% seen once, with 5.9% in the top ten. The starting material was CD4+ or CD8+ T cells sorted from blood, obtained in a trial of the OX40 agonist ivuxolimab. All receptors derive from an adult with an advanced solid tumor such as melanoma, head and neck, liver or kidney cancer.

The chain recombines TRBV7-6 with TRBJ2-1; TRBD2 matches at 9 bases. V lost 1 base and J lost 4; bases outside the gene matches: 8. The CDR3 has 17 residues. Germline CDR1 and CDR2: SGHVS and FNYEAQ. CDR3 nucleotide sequence: TGTGCCAGCAGCTTAGAATACGGCGGGGGGGCTTACAATGAGCAGTTCTTC. It translates to CASSLEYGGGAYNEQFF.

The chain joins TRBV2 to TRBJ1-1, with 7 bases aligning to TRBD1. With 5 bases clipped from V and 6 bases from J, the junction kept 6 bases outside the gene matches. CDR3 length: 13 residues. In germline, CDR1 is SNHLY, CDR2 FYNNEI. CDR3 in amino acids: CASSPQGVPEAFF. Written as DNA, the CDR3 is TGTGCCAGCAGTCCGCAGGGGGTCCCTGAAGCTTTCTTT.

The rearrangement links TRBV6-1 to TRBJ2-3; D unresolved. The CDR3 consists of 15 residues. V was clipped by 2 bases and J by 2 bases, with 11 bases between them. Germline V gives CDR1 MNHNS, CDR2 SASEGT. The CDR3 sequence is CASSEMVQHTDTQYF. In nucleotides, the CDR3 is TGTGCCAGCAGTGAAATGGTACAGCACACAGATACGCAGTATTTT.

This chain uses TRBV19 with TRBJ1-5; no clear D. This CDR3 contains 15 residues. V lost 0 bases to trimming and J lost 0 bases, with 6 bases between them. Germline values: CDR1 LNHDA, CDR2 SQIVND (reference sequence). The CDR3 nucleotides are TGTGCCAGTAGTATAGAACAGACTAGCAATCAGCCCCAGCATTTT. This sequence encodes CASSIEQTSNQPQHF.

This clone was observed a single time. The CDR3 DNA sequence: TGTGCCAGCGGGACCGAGCAGTTCTTC. Amino acids: CASGTEQFF. The chain recombines TRBV5-4 with TRBJ2-1; either TRBD1 or TRBD2 may supply D (5 bases each). The V gene's germline CDR1 is SGHNT and CDR2 YYREEE (reference sequence). This CDR3 has 9 amino acids. V was clipped by 7 bases and J by 10 bases, with 6 bases between them.

The chain has TRBV7-9 and TRBJ2-3; tentative D call: TRBD1 (6 bases). Germline V CDR1 and CDR2: SEHNR, FQNEAQ (reference sequence). The CDR3 is 17 amino acids. Trimming cost V 4 bases and J 8 bases, with 25 bases left between them. The CDR3 loop is CASSSTPGASSAGTQYF. The DNA for the CDR3 is TGTGCCAGCAGCTCAACACCAGGGGCCTCTAGTGCGGGTACGCAGTATTTT.

Of note for this clone: At one end the junction does not follow the germline gene, possibly because of a read error. The gene calls are TRBV6-1 and TRBJ1-2; perhaps TRBD1 as D (6 bases). CDR1 and CDR2 (germline): MNHNS, SASEGT. CDR3 length equals 13 residues. CDR3 loop: CAISDGGWYGYTF. The CDR3 DNA follows: TGTGCCATCAGTGACGGGGGCTGGTATGGCTACACCTTC.

The chain combines TRBV7-3 with TRBJ2-6; no definite D call. CDR1 and CDR2 (germline): SGHTA, FQGTGA. This CDR3 contains 17 residues. The V end was cut by 5 bases, the J end by 0 bases, with 14 bases between. In DNA form, the CDR3 reads TGTGCCAGCAGCCTTAATCCCTCCGCCTCTGGGGCCAACGTCCTGACTTTC. Translating it yields CASSLNPSASGANVLTF.

This clone occurred a few times. The chain combines TRBV25-1 with TRBJ2-7; D possibly corresponds to TRBD1 (6 bases). Germline V gives CDR1 MGHDK, CDR2 SYGVNS. The CDR3 has 15 residues. The V gene lost 6 bases and the J gene lost 0 bases, with 15 bases spanning the gap. The CDR3 DNA reads as TGTGCCAGCAGCCCCAACCTGGACAGCTCCTACGAGCAGTACGTC. Translating gives CASSPNLDSSYEQYV.

The V and J genes are TRBV4-3 and TRBJ2-7, with D perhaps TRBD1 (5 bases). Germline values: CDR1 LGHNA, CDR2 YSLEER. The germline V and J ends were trimmed by 4 bases and 3 bases, with 16 bases remaining between them. The CDR3 length is 15 residues. DNA of the CDR3: TGCGCCAGCAGCCCAGTGATAGGACAAGACTACGAGCAGTACTTC. This gives the protein CASSPVIGQDYEQYF.